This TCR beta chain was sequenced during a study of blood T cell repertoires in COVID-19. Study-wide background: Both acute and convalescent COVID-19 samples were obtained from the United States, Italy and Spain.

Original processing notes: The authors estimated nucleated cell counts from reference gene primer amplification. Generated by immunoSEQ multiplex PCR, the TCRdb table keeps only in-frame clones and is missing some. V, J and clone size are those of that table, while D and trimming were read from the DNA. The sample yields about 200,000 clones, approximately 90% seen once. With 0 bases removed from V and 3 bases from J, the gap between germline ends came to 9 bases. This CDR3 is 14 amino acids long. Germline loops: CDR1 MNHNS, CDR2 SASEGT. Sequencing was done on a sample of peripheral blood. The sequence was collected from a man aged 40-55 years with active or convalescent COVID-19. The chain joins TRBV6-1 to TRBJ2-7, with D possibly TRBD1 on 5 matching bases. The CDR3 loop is CASSEAPRDYEQYF. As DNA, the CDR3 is TGTGCCAGCAGTGAAGCGCCCAGGGACTACGAGCAGTACTTC.